This T cell receptor (beta chain) was observed in a study of blood T cell repertoires in COVID-19. The overall study: Acute and convalescent COVID-19 samples came from the United States, Italy and Spain. PBMCs, B-cell-depleted T cells, or T cells were the source of the cDNA or gDNA that made up the material.

Authors' methods: By means of reference gene primer amplification, nucleated cell counts were estimated. Clones were sequenced by immunoSEQ multiplex PCR, and TCRdb holds only the in-frame ones, with some missing. V and J calls and clone size are given by that table; D and trimming were obtained from the DNA. The data show some 70,000 clones, roughly 84% seen once. The germline V and J ends were trimmed by 10 bases and 4 bases, with 14 bases remaining between them. CDR3 length: 14 amino acids. Germline values: CDR1 LNHDA, CDR2 SQIVND (reference sequence). The chain recombines TRBV19 with TRBJ1-6; D perhaps matches TRBD1 (6 bases). This receptor was taken from a man between 50 and 59 years old with active COVID-19. Source material: peripheral blood. This CDR3 reads CATGRGDYNSPLHF. CDR3 sequence (DNA): TGTGCCACAGGCAGGGGCGATTATAATTCACCCCTCCACTTT.